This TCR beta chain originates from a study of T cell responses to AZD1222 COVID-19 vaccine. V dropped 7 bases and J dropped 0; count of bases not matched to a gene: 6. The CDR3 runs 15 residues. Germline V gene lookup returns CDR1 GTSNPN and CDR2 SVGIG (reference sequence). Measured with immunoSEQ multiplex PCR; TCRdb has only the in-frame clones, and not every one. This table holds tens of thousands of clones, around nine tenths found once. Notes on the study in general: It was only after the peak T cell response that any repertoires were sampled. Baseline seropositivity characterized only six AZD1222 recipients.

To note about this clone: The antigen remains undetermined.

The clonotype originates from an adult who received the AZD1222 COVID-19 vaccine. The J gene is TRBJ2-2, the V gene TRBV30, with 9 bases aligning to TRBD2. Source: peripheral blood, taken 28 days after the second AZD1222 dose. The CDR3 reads CAFSSGGTNTGELFF. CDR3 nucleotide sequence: TGTGCCTTCTCGAGCGGGGGGACGAACACCGGGGAGCTGTTTTTT.